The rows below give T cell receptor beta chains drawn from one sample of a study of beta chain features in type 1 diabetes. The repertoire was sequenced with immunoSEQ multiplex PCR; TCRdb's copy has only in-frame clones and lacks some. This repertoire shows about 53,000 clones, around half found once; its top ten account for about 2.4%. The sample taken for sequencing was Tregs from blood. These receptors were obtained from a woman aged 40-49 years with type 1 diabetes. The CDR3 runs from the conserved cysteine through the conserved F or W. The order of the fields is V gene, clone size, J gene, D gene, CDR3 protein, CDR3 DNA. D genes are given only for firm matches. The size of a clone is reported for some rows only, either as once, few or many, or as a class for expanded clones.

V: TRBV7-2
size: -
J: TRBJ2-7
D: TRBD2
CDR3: CASSLGLAGAHEQYF
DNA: TGTGCCAGCAGCTTGGGTCTAGCGGGAGCCCACGAGCAGTACTTC

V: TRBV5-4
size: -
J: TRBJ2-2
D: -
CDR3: CASTPMQGTGELFF
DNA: TGTGCCAGCACCCCGATGCAGGGAACCGGGGAGCTGTTTTTT

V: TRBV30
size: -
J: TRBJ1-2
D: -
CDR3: CAWSHQGYGYTF
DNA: TGTGCCTGGAGTCACCAGGGCTATGGCTACACCTTC

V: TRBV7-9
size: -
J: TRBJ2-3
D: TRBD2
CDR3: CASSRGDSTDTQYF
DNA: TGTGCCAGCAGCCGGGGGGACAGCACAGATACGCAGTATTTT

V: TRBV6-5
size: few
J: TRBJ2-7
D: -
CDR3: CASSYTTGRGYEQYF
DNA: TGTGCCAGCAGTTACACAACAGGGCGAGGATACGAGCAGTACTTC

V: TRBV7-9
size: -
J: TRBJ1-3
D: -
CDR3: CASSRSTLSGNTIYF
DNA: TGTGCCAGCAGCCGATCCACTTTGAGTGGAAACACCATATATTTT

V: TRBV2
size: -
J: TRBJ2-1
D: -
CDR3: CASSPYNEQFF
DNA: TGTGCCAGCAGCCCTTACAATGAGCAGTTCTTC

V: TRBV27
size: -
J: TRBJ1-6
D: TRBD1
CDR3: CASSPQGKDNSPLHF
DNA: TGTGCCAGCAGTCCACAGGGGAAAGATAATTCACCCCTCCACTTT

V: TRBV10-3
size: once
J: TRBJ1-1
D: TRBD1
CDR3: CAIRAGTGNTEAFF
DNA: TGTGCCATCAGGGCGGGGACAGGGAACACTGAAGCTTTCTTT

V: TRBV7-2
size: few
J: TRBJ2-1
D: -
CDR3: CASSLGMRQFF
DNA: TGTGCCAGCAGCTTAGGAATGAGGCAGTTCTTC

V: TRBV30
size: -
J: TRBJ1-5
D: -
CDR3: CAWSRVRQPQHF
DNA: TGTGCCTGGAGTCGTGTCCGGCAGCCCCAGCATTTT

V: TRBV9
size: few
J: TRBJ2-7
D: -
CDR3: CASSPYPTYEQYF
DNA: TGTGCCAGCAGCCCCTACCCCACCTACGAGCAGTACTTC

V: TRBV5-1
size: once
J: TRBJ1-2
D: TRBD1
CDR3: CASSNDGTDHGYTF
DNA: TGCGCCAGCAGCAACGACGGGACAGATCATGGCTACACCTTC

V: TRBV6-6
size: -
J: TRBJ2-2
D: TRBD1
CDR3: CASSSTDRGLGGELFF
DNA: TGTGCCAGCAGTAGCACCGACAGGGGTCTAGGGGGGGAGCTGTTTTTT

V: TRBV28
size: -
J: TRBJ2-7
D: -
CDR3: CASNLGPPSSYEQYF
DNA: TGTGCCAGCAATCTAGGCCCCCCGAGCTCCTACGAGCAGTACTTC

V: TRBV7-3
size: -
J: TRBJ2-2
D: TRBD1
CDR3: CASSRDRGDTGELFF
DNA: TGTGCCAGCAGCCGGGACAGGGGTGACACCGGGGAGCTGTTTTTT

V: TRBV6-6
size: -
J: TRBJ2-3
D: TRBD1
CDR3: CASRMTGDRDTQYF
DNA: TGTGCCAGCAGAATGACAGGGGATCGCGATACGCAGTATTTT

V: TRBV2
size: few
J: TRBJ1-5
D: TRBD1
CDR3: CASQTGAKNQPQHF
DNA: TGTGCCAGCCAAACAGGGGCGAAGAATCAGCCCCAGCATTTT

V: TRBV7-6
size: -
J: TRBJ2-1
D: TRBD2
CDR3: CASSLEAGGRSYNEQFF
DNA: TGTGCCAGCAGCTTAGAAGCGGGCGGGAGGTCCTACAATGAGCAGTTCTTC

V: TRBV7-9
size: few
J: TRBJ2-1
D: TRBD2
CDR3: CASSRGTTATEEQFF
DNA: TGTGCCAGCAGCCGTGGGACTACCGCAACCGAGGAGCAGTTCTTC

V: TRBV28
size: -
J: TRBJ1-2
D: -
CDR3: CASKLWGGYTF
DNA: TGTGCCAGCAAACTATGGGGCGGCTACACCTTC

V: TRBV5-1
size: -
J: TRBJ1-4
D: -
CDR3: CASSLLGGSGEKLFF
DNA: TGCGCCAGCAGCTTGCTCGGAGGAAGTGGTGAAAAACTGTTTTTT

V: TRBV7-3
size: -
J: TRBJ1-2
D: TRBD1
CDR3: CASSLTGGGYGYTF
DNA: TGTGCCAGCAGTTTGACAGGGGGAGGGTATGGCTACACCTTC

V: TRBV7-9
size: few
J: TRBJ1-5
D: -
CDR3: CASSFNRNQPQHF
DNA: TGTGCCAGCAGCTTCAACCGGAATCAGCCCCAGCATTTT

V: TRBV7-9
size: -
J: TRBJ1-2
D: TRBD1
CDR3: CASSLERDRLFGYGYTF
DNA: TGTGCCAGCAGCTTAGAACGGGACAGGCTCTTTGGGTATGGCTACACCTTC

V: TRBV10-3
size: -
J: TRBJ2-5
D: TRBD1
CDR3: CAISGPGQGAKETQYF
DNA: TGTGCCATCAGTGGGCCGGGACAGGGGGCAAAGGAGACCCAGTACTTC

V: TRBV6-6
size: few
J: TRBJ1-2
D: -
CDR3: CASSHGVTGSVGYTF
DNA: TGTGCCAGCAGTCACGGGGTTACAGGGTCAGTGGGCTACACCTTC

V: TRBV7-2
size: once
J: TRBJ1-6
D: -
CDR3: CASHGRTENSPLHF
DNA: TGTGCCAGCCACGGGAGGACCGAGAATTCACCCCTCCACTTT

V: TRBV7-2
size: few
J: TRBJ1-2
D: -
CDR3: CASSPRTALYYGYTF
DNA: TGTGCCAGCAGCCCCCGGACAGCACTATACTATGGCTACACCTTC

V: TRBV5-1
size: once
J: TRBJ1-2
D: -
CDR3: CASSLRQEPRSGYTF
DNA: TGCGCCAGCAGCCTCCGACAGGAACCCCGTTCAGGCTACACCTTC

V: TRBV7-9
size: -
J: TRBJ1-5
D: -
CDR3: CASSLVGNQPQHF
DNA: TGTGCCAGCAGCTTAGTCGGCAATCAGCCCCAGCATTTT

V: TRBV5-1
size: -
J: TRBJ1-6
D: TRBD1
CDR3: CASSLEGGNSPLHF
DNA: TGCGCCAGCAGCTTGGAAGGGGGCAATTCACCCCTCCACTTT

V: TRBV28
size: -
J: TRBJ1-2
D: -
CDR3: CASRGTRYTF
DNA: TGTGCCAGCCGGGGGACCCGCTACACCTTC

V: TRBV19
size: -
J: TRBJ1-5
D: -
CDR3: CASSLRTVLNQPQHF
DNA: TGTGCCAGTAGTCTAAGGACTGTTCTCAATCAGCCCCAGCATTTT

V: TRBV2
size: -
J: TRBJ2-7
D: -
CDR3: CASTSGVRGYEQYF
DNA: TGTGCCAGCACCTCAGGGGTCCGAGGCTACGAGCAGTACTTC

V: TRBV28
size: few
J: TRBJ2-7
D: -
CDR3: CASSLLENQGRAEQYF
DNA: TGTGCCAGCAGTCTACTCGAAAATCAGGGGAGGGCCGAGCAGTACTTC

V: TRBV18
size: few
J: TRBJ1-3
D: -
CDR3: CASSTDFFSGNTIYF
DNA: TGTGCCAGCTCGACAGACTTCTTCTCTGGAAACACCATATATTTT

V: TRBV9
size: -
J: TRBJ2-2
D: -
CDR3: CASSVRLLAGVNTGELFF
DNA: TGTGCCAGCAGCGTTAGGCTCTTAGCAGGGGTGAACACCGGGGAGCTGTTTTTT

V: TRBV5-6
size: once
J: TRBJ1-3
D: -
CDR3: CASSFEYAGNTIYF
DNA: TGTGCCAGCAGCTTCGAGTACGCTGGAAACACCATATATTTT

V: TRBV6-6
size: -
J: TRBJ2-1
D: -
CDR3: CASRGEVAATQFF
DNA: TGTGCCAGCAGGGGAGAGGTAGCAGCGACGCAGTTCTTC

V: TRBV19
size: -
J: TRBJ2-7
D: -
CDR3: CASRSAGGRYEQYF
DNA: TGTGCCAGTAGGTCCGCCGGGGGGCGGTACGAGCAGTACTTC

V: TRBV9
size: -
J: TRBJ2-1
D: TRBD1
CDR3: CASSGDRGYNEQFF
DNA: TGTGCCAGCAGCGGGGACAGGGGATACAATGAGCAGTTCTTC

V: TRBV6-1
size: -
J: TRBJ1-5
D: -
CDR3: CASSAGRNQPQHF
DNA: TGTGCCAGCAGTGCCGGGAGAAATCAGCCCCAGCATTTT

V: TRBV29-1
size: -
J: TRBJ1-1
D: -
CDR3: CSAYWGGTEAFF
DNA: TGCAGCGCCTACTGGGGAGGCACTGAAGCTTTCTTT

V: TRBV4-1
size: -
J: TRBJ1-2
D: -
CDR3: CASSLYRDYGYTF
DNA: TGCGCCAGCAGCCTGTACAGGGATTATGGCTACACCTTC

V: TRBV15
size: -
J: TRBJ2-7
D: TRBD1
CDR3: CATSRSGTAYEQYF
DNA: TGTGCCACCAGCAGGTCCGGGACAGCCTACGAGCAGTACTTC

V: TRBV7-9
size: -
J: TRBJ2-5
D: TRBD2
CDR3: CASSPVWASGTETQYF
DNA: TGTGCCAGCAGCCCAGTTTGGGCTAGCGGGACGGAGACCCAGTACTTC

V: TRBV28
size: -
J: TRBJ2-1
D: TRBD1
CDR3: CASSSGTGVYNEQFF
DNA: TGTGCCAGCAGTTCCGGGACAGGGGTATACAATGAGCAGTTCTTC

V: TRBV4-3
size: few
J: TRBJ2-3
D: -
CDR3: CASSQSRGEAQYF
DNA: TGCGCCAGCAGCCAAAGTCGGGGAGAGGCGCAGTATTTT

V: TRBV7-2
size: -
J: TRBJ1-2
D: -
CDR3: CASSPVPGYTF
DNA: TGTGCCAGCAGCCCAGTCCCCGGCTACACCTTC

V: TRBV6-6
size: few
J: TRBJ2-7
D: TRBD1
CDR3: CASSYPGGYEQYF
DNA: TGTGCCAGCAGTTACCCAGGGGGCTACGAGCAGTACTTC

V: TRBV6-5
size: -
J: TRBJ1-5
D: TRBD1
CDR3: CASRLDRESNQPQHF
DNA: TGTGCCAGCAGACTTGACAGGGAAAGCAATCAGCCCCAGCATTTT

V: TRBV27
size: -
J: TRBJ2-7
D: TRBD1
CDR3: CASSLSGTGGEQYF
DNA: TGTGCCAGCAGTTTATCGGGGACAGGCGGGGAGCAGTACTTC

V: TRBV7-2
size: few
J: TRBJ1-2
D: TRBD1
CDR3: CASSPQGTGVYGYTF
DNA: TGTGCCAGCAGCCCGCAAGGGACAGGGGTCTATGGCTACACCTTC

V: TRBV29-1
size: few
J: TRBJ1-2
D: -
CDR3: CSVEEWGASGYTF
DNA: TGCAGCGTCGAGGAGTGGGGCGCGAGCGGCTACACCTTC

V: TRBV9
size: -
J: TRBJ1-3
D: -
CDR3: CASSVGHSSGNTIYF
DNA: TGTGCCAGCAGCGTAGGGCATTCCTCTGGAAACACCATATATTTT

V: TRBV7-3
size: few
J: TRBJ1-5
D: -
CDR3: CASSLGRNQPQHF
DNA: TGTGCCAGCAGCTTGGGGCGCAATCAGCCCCAGCATTTT